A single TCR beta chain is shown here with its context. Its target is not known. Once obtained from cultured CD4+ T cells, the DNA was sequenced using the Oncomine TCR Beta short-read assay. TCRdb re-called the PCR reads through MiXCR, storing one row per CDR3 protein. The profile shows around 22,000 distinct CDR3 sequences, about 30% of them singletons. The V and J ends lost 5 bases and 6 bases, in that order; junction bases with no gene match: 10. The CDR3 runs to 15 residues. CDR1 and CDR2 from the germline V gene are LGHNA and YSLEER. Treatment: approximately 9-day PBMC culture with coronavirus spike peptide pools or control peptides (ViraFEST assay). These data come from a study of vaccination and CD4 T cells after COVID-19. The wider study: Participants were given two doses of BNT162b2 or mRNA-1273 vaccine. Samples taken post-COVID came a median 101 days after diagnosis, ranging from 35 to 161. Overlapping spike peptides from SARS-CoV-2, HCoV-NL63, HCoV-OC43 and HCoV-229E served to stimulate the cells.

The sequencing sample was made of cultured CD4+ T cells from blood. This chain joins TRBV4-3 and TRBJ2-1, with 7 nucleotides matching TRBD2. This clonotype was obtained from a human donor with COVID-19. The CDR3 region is CASSNQPGLTNEQFF. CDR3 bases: TGCGCCAGCAGCAACCAACCGGGACTAACCAATGAGCAGTTCTTC.